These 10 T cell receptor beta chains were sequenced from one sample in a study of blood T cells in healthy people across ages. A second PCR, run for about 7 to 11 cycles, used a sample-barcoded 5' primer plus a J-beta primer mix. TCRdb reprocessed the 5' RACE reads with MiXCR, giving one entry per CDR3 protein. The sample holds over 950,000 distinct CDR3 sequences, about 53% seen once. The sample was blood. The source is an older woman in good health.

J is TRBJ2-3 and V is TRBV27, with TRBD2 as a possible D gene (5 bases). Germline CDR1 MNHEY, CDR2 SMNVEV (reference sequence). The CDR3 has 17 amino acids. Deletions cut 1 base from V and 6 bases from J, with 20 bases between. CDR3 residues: CASSLLVTSTQLDTQYF. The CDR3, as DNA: TGTGCCAGCAGTTTATTGGTCACTAGTACCCAGCTCGATACGCAGTATTTT.

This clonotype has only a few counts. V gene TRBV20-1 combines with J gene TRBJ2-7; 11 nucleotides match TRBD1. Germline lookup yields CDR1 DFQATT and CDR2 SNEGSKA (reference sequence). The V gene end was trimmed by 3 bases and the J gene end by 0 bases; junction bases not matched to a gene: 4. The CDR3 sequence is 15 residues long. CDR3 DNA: TGCAGTGCTAGCGCCGGGACAGGGGGCTCCTACGAGCAGTACTTC. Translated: CSASAGTGGSYEQYF.

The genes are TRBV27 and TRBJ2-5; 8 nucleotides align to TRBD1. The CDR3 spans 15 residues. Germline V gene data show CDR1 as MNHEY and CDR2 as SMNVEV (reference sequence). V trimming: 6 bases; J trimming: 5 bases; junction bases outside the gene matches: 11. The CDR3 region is CASSPTGGWEETQYF. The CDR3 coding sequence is TGTGCCAGCAGCCCAACAGGGGGTTGGGAGGAGACCCAGTACTTC.

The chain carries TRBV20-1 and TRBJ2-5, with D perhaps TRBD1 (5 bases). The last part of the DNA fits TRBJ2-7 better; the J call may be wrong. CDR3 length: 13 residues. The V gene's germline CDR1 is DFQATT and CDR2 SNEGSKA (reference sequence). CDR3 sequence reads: CSAIGAGVVEQYF. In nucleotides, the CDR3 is TGCAGTGCCATAGGGGCAGGTGTCGTCGAGCAGTACTTC.

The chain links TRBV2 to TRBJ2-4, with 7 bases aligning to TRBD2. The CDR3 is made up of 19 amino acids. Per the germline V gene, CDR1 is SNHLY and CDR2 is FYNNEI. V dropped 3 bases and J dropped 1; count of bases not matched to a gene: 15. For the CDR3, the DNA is TGTGCCAGCAGTGATTCCGAGGGAGGGCCAAGGGAGGCCAAAAACATTCAGTACTTC. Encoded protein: CASSDSEGGPREAKNIQYF.

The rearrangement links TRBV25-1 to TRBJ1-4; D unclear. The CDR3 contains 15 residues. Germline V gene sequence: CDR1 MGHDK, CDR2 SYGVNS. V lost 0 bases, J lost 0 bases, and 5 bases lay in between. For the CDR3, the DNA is TGTGCCAGCAGTGAATACGGTGCAACTAATGAAAAACTGTTTTTT. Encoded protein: CASSEYGATNEKLFF. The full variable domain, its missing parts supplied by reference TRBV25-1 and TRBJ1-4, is EADIYQTPRYLVIGTGKKITLECSQTMGHDKMYWYQQDPGMELHLIHYSYGVNSTEKGDLSSESTVSRIRTEHFPLTLESARPSHTSQYLCASSEYGATNEKLFFGSGTQLSVL.

The CDR3 nucleotides are TGTGCCAGCTCACCGCCCGGACTAGCGGGGGCCACAGATACGCAGTATTTT. Its translation is CASSPPGLAGATDTQYF. The rearrangement links TRBV18 to TRBJ2-3; TRBD2 aligns across 13 bases. Trimming at V came to 3 bases and at J to 2 bases, leaving 5 bases not matched to a gene. This CDR3 has 17 amino acids. Germline loops: CDR1 KGHSH, CDR2 LQKENI. Filled out from reference TRBV18 and TRBJ2-3, the complete variable domain reads NAGVMQNPRHLVRRRGQEARLRCSPMKGHSHVYWYRQLPEEGLKFMVYLQKENIIDESGMPKERFSAEFPKEGPSILRIQQVVRGDSAAYFCASSPPGLAGATDTQYFGPGTRLTVL.

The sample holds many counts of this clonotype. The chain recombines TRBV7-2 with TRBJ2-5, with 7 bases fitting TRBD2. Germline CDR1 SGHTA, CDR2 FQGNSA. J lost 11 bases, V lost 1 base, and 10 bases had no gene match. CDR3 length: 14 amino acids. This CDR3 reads CASSLDSLAGRQYF. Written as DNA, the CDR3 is TGTGCCAGCAGCTTAGATTCCTTAGCGGGTCGGCAGTACTTC.

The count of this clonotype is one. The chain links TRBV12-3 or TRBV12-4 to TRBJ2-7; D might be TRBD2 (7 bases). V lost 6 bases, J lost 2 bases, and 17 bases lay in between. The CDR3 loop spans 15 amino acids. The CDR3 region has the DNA TGTGCCAGCAGCCTGGGAGGGGGGCTTCCCTACGAGCAGTACTTC. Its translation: CASSLGGGLPYEQYF.

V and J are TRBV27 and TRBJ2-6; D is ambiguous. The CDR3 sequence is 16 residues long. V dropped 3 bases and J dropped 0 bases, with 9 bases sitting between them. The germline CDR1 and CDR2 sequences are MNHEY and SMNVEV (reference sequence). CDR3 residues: CASSFVSASGANVLTF. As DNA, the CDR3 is TGTGCCAGCAGTTTTGTCTCGGCCTCTGGGGCCAACGTCCTGACTTTC.